A single sample gave rise to the 25 T cell receptor beta chains below, sequenced in a study of OX40 agonist ivuxolimab in advanced cancers. TCRdb's copy holds only in-frame clones and misses some; the assay was immunoSEQ multiplex PCR. The data contain about 65,000 clones, around 90% of them singletons. The specimen comprised CD4+ or CD8+ T cells sorted from blood, sampled in a trial of the OX40 agonist ivuxolimab. The receptors stem from an adult with an advanced solid tumor such as melanoma, head and neck, liver or kidney cancer.

The genes are TRBV5-8 and TRBJ2-3, with TRBD2 matching over 12 bases. Germline V gene sequence: CDR1 SGHTS, CDR2 YDEGEE. Trimming cost V 4 bases and J 6 bases; bases outside gene matches: 9. The CDR3 sequence is 16 residues long. The CDR3 coding sequence is TGTGCCAGCAGCCGTCCCGGACTAGCGGGAATTGATACGCAGTATTTT. Encoded protein: CASSRPGLAGIDTQYF.

This clone was seen only once. This chain links TRBV7-9 with TRBJ1-2; D is possibly TRBD1 (6 bases). The germline CDR1 and CDR2 sequences are SEHNR and FQNEAQ (reference sequence). The CDR3 loop spans 14 amino acids. V was pared by 5 bases and J by 4 bases, with 14 bases between. The CDR3 DNA reads TGTGCCAGCAGCACCACCGGGACACTCTATGGCTACACCTTC. It encodes CASSTTGTLYGYTF.

The chain couples TRBV5-6 to TRBJ2-5, with 10 bases identical to TRBD2. This CDR3 contains 14 residues. V lost 4 bases and J lost 5; bases outside the gene matches: 5. Germline assignment: CDR1 SGHDT and CDR2 YYEEEE. In DNA, the CDR3 is TGTGCCAGCAGCGACCGACTAGCGGGTGAGACCCAGTACTTC. The encoded protein is CASSDRLAGETQYF.

This clone occurred a few times. The rearrangement links TRBV10-1 to TRBJ2-7, with 9 positions matching TRBD1. The V and J ends lost 5 bases and 6 bases, in that order; junction bases with no gene match: 14. This CDR3 spans 16 amino acids. Germline V CDR1 and CDR2: WNHNN, SYGVQD (reference sequence). The CDR3 nucleotides are TGCGCCAGCAGTATCTCGCCCGGGACAGGGACTGCCGAGCAGTACTTC. This sequence encodes CASSISPGTGTAEQYF.

The gene calls are TRBV2 and TRBJ2-1; D is perhaps TRBD1 (5 bases). The CDR3 is 15 amino acids. Germline values: CDR1 SNHLY, CDR2 FYNNEI. Trimming stripped 5 bases from V and 3 bases from J, with 14 bases between. CDR3 nucleotide sequence: TGTGCCAGCAGTAAATACGGACAAGTCTACAATGAGCAGTTCTTC. Translation gives CASSKYGQVYNEQFF. The full variable domain, its missing parts supplied by reference TRBV2 and TRBJ2-1, is EPEVTQTPSHQVTQMGQEVILRCVPISNHLYFYWYRQILGQKVEFLVSFYNNEISEKSEIFDDQFSVERPDGSNFTLKIRSTKLEDSAMYFCASSKYGQVYNEQFFGPGTRLTVL.

J is TRBJ2-3 and V is TRBV18; D is undetermined. The CDR3 is 13 amino acids. Germline V gives CDR1 KGHSH, CDR2 LQKENI. Trimming pared 5 bases from V and 2 bases from J, leaving 8 bases between. The CDR3 spells CASSSFSTDTQYF. In DNA, the CDR3 is TGTGCCAGCTCATCTTTTTCCACAGATACGCAGTATTTT.

The chain combines TRBV28 with TRBJ1-1; maybe TRBD1 (6 bases). V was shortened by 1 base and J by 4 bases, with 13 bases between the two germline ends. The CDR3 has 15 residues. The germline V gene has CDR1 MDHEN and CDR2 SYDVKM. The CDR3 nucleotides read TGTGCCAGCAGTTTATCGACAGGCTGGGGCACTGAAGCTTTCTTT. Protein product: CASSLSTGWGTEAFF. The whole variable domain, filled in from reference TRBV28 and TRBJ1-1, reads DVKVTQSSRYLVKRTGEKVFLECVQDMDHENMFWYRQDPGLGLRLIYFSYDVKMKEKGDIPEGYSVSREKKERFSLILESASTNQTSMYLCASSLSTGWGTEAFFGQGTRLTVV.

This rearrangement joins TRBV11-2 to TRBJ2-3; TRBD2 aligns across 7 bases. CDR1 is SGHAT, CDR2 FQNNGV, per germline. Trimming cost V 5 bases and J 1 base; bases outside gene matches: 6. The CDR3 length is 15 residues. In DNA, the CDR3 is TGTGCCAGCAGCCGGGCCACTAGCGGCACAGATACGCAGTATTTT. It specifies CASSRATSGTDTQYF.

The chain is built from TRBV7-2 and TRBJ2-7, with 9 bases matching TRBD2. CDR3 size: 15 residues. With V trimmed by 1 base and J by 3 bases, 4 bases remained unmatched. Germline CDR1 is SGHTA and CDR2 is FQGNSA. This CDR3 is CASSLDGTSFYEQYF. The CDR3 DNA follows: TGTGCCAGCAGCTTAGATGGGACTAGCTTCTACGAGCAGTACTTC.

V gene TRBV7-2 combines with J gene TRBJ1-2, with D possibly matching TRBD1 (5 bases). Germline values: CDR1 SGHTA, CDR2 FQGNSA. Trimming removed 1 base from V and 2 bases from J, with 5 bases in between. This CDR3 comprises 13 residues. The CDR3 nucleotides are TGTGCCAGCAGCTTAGGACAGAACTATGGCTACACCTTC. Its translation is CASSLGQNYGYTF.

CDR3 sequence reads: CASTADRAAFF. The CDR3 DNA reads TGTGCCAGCACTGCGGACAGGGCGGCTTTCTTT. This chain connects TRBV28 to TRBJ1-1, with 8 bases aligning to TRBD1. The germline gives CDR1 MDHEN, CDR2 SYDVKM. The CDR3 has 11 amino acids. V lost 7 bases and J lost 11; bases outside the gene matches: 6.

The genes are TRBV18 and TRBJ2-7; tentative D call: TRBD2 (7 bases). CDR1 and CDR2 (germline): KGHSH, LQKENI. V was trimmed by 1 base and J by 0 bases, leaving 25 bases between them. The CDR3 length is 20 residues. The CDR3, as DNA: TGTGCCAGCTCACCACTGGATATTCAGGGTCTAGGGGGGGGCTCCTACGAGCAGTACTTC. It translates to CASSPLDIQGLGGGSYEQYF.

The chain couples TRBV4-2 to TRBJ2-3; 8 bases line up with TRBD2. Germline trimming cut 4 bases from V and 0 bases from J; bases unmatched to any gene: 6. The germline CDR1 and CDR2 sequences are LGHNA and YNFKEQ. The CDR3 runs 16 residues. The CDR3 DNA follows: TGTGCCAGCAGCCCCCGGACTAGCCCGAGCACAGATACGCAGTATTTT. It yields the protein CASSPRTSPSTDTQYF.

The chain uses TRBV11-2 and TRBJ1-3; D remains unclear. Germline V gene sequence: CDR1 SGHAT, CDR2 FQNNGV. V was cut by 0 bases and J by 0 bases, with 9 bases left in between. The CDR3 runs 16 residues. The CDR3 DNA sequence: TGTGCCAGCAGCTTAGATCAGGTCCTCTCTGGAAACACCATATATTTT. Translated: CASSLDQVLSGNTIYF.

V gene TRBV30 combines with J gene TRBJ1-2; D is ambiguous. Germline lookup yields CDR1 GTSNPN and CDR2 SVGIG (reference sequence). This CDR3 has 13 residues. The V end was cut by 0 bases, the J end by 1 base, with 6 bases between. The CDR3 bases are TGTGCCTGGAGTGTTGTACGTAACTATGGCTACACCTTC. Amino acid sequence: CAWSVVRNYGYTF.

The genes are TRBV19 and TRBJ2-3; either TRBD1 or TRBD2 may fit D (5 bases each). CDR3 length equals 15 residues. CDR1 is LNHDA and CDR2 is SQIVND in the germline V gene (reference sequence). V lost 4 bases to trimming and J lost 6 bases, with 17 bases between them. CDR3 bases: TGTGCCAGTAGTACCGGGACCCGGAGAGGGGATACGCAGTATTTT. This encodes CASSTGTRRGDTQYF.

Here the CDR3 reads CASSRGGAGNQPQHF. The CDR3 coding sequence is TGTGCCAGCAGCCGCGGGGGCGCCGGCAATCAGCCCCAGCATTTT. J is TRBJ1-5 and V is TRBV27, with D perhaps TRBD1 (6 bases). Deletions cut 6 bases from V and 2 bases from J, with 14 bases between. The CDR3 is 15 residues long. Germline V lookup: CDR1 MNHEY, CDR2 SMNVEV (reference sequence).

This clone was seen a few times. CDR3 residues: CSAQGVTYNEQFF. CDR3 nucleotides: TGCAGCGCTCAGGGGGTCACCTACAATGAGCAGTTCTTC. The J gene is TRBJ2-1, the V gene TRBV29-1, with TRBD1 matching over 7 bases. Germline V gene data show CDR1 as SQVTM and CDR2 as ANQGSEA. J lost 2 bases, V lost 7 bases, and 5 bases had no gene match. The CDR3 extends over 13 amino acids.

This chain uses TRBV7-9 with TRBJ2-2, with D perhaps assigned TRBD1 or TRBD2 (7 bases each). Germline CDR1 is SEHNR and CDR2 is FQNEAQ (reference sequence). This CDR3 region has 16 residues. Trimming pared 6 bases from V and 2 bases from J, leaving 16 bases between. CDR3 sequence: CASRRGTDINTGELFF. The CDR3 nucleotides read TGTGCCAGCAGGCGGGGGACAGATATTAACACCGGGGAGCTGTTTTTT.

This clone has a single count. The chain joins TRBV7-2 to TRBJ1-2; a possible D gene is TRBD1 (5 bases). V was trimmed by 1 base and J by 4 bases, leaving 13 bases between them. Germline CDR1 and CDR2: SGHTA and FQGNSA. The CDR3 is 15 residues long. CDR3 sequence (DNA): TGTGCCAGCAGCTTAGGGGCAGGGACCATCTATGGCTACACCTTC. Protein: CASSLGAGTIYGYTF.

The V call is TRBV18, the J call TRBJ2-2; D unresolved. Germline V gene data show CDR1 as KGHSH and CDR2 as LQKENI. The CDR3 covers 13 residues. V shed 4 bases and J shed 0 bases, with 3 bases lying between them. DNA for the CDR3: TGTGCCAGCTCACGGACGAACACCGGGGAGCTGTTTTTT. This translates into CASSRTNTGELFF.

The genes are TRBV5-6 and TRBJ1-6; the D is unclear. The germline gives CDR1 SGHDT, CDR2 YYEEEE. CDR3 size: 15 residues. Deletions cut 1 base from V and 8 bases from J, with 13 bases between. The CDR3, as DNA: TGTGCCAGCAGCTTGTTTGGCGGGGAAGATTCACCCCTCCACTTT. Translated: CASSLFGGEDSPLHF.

The chain joins TRBV6-5 to TRBJ2-5; D not resolved. CDR1 is MNHEY, CDR2 SVGAGI, per germline. V gave up 0 bases and J gave up 2 bases, with 4 bases separating them. There are 13 residues in the CDR3. CDR3 residues: CASSYSQQETQYF. The CDR3 coding sequence is TGTGCCAGCAGTTACTCACAGCAAGAGACCCAGTACTTC.

The CDR3 is CASSSPGLAVYEQYF. CDR3 nucleotide sequence: TGTGCCAGCAGCTCCCCGGGACTAGCGGTCTACGAGCAGTACTTC. J is TRBJ2-7 and V is TRBV7-9, with 11 bases matching TRBD2. The germline V gene encodes CDR1 SEHNR and CDR2 FQNEAQ (reference sequence). The CDR3 covers 15 residues. J was trimmed by 3 bases and V by 4 bases; bases with no gene match: 5. The full variable domain, rest sourced from reference TRBV7-9 and TRBJ2-7, is DTGVSQNPRHKITKRGQNVTFRCDPISEHNRLYWYRQTLGQGPEFLTYFQNEAQLEKSRLLSDRFSAERPKGSFSTLEIQRTEQGDSAMYLCASSSPGLAVYEQYFGPGTRLTVT.

This clone has only one observation. V is TRBV6-1 and J is TRBJ2-7; 7 positions agree with TRBD1. Losses at the gene ends were 5 bases for V and 0 bases for J; bases not matched to a gene: 7. Germline assignment: CDR1 MNHNS and CDR2 SASEGT. This CDR3 has 15 amino acids. CDR3 loop: CASSLLGTDSYEQYF. The CDR3 coding sequence is TGTGCCAGCAGTCTTTTGGGGACAGACTCCTACGAGCAGTACTTC.